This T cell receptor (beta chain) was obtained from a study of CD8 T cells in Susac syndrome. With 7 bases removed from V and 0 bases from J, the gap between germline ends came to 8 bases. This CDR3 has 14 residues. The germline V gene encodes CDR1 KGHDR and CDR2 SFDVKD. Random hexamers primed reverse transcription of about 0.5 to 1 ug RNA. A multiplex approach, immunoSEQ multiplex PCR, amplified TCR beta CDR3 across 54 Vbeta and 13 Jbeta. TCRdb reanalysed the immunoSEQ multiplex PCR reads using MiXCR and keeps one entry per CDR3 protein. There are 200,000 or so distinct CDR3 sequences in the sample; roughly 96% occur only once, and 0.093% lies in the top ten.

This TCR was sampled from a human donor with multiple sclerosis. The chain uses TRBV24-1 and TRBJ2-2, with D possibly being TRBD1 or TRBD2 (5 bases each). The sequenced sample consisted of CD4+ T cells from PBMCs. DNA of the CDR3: TGTGCCACCAGGACGGGGCCGAACACCGGGGAGCTGTTTTTT. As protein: CATRTGPNTGELFF.